This record covers a single T cell receptor (beta chain). Its antigen is currently unknown. 5'RACE with constant-segment primers built TCRalpha and TCRbeta cDNA libraries with UMIs. TCRdb redid the calling of the 5' RACE reads with MiXCR, one entry per CDR3 protein. The table has some 120,000 distinct CDR3 sequences, approximately 16% seen once; the top ten hold roughly 14%. This entry belongs to a study of T-cell memory formation after mild COVID-19. The wider study: TCR clusters were mostly confined to one donor each.

This CDR3 is 17 amino acids long. Germline assignment: CDR1 LGHNA and CDR2 YNFKEQ. Trimming cost V 0 bases and J 0 bases, with 12 bases left between them. Study findings and constraints: A subset of responding clones appeared in pre-infection memory, suggesting cross-reactive memory joined. A second wave expanding day 15 to 37 was CD4+-biased; contracting clones were balanced.

The sequencing input was PBMCs or a T cell subset sorted from them (not recorded which). The chain uses TRBV4-2 and TRBJ2-1, with D tentatively TRBD1 or TRBD2 (5 bases each). The receptor was isolated from an adult woman who had mild COVID-19 (a few samples of this study predate the infection). Cell type and time point are not known. The CDR3 is CASSQEPSGPSYNEQFF. CDR3 sequence (DNA): TGTGCCAGCAGCCAAGAGCCTTCGGGACCCTCCTACAATGAGCAGTTCTTC.